Sequencing of this TCR beta chain was carried out in a study of T cell clonality in common variable immunodeficiency. Assay used: immunoSEQ multiplex PCR; TCRdb lists only in-frame clones, some missing. The sample includes tens of thousands of clones, none of them occurring once. General study findings and limits: CVID subjects had higher TCRbeta clonality than healthy controls, most marked in about a third.

This clone was counted only a few times. Its antigen is not identified. Read coverage stops 3 residues before the CDR3 terminus; the germline J gene supplies the remainder. From germline, CDR1 is DFQATT and CDR2 SNEGSKA (reference sequence). Trimming removed 1 base at V and 3 bases at J, with 12 bases between. This CDR3 has 14 amino acids. Sequencing used peripheral blood mononuclear cells. V and J are TRBV20-1 and TRBJ1-1; tentative D call: TRBD1 (5 bases). This clonotype was obtained from a person between 18 and 75 years old in good health. CDR3 DNA, as far as it was read: TGCAGTGCTAGAGCCGGAAGGGGATACACTGAA. It is translated as CSARAGRGYTE. The whole CDR3 protein is CSARAGRGYTEAFF.